The clone carrying this T cell receptor beta chain showed up just a few times. The V gene's germline CDR1 is MNHEY and CDR2 SMNVEV (reference sequence). Losses at the gene ends were 6 bases for V and 6 bases for J; bases not matched to a gene: 13. The CDR3 loop spans 15 amino acids. The time point: pre-sensitization, week 0. Specified treatment: therapeutic diphenylcyclopropenone sensitization with weekly scalp DPC. Extraction yielded total RNA from whole blood (unfractionated). Under the authors' procedure: Individual samples carried between roughly 23,224 and 700,000 TCRs, with some 100,000 as the median. TCRdb passed the RACE reads through MiXCR, listing each CDR3 protein once. TCRdb's processing, not the authors' own work, is the source of the V and J calls. The sample carries some 84,000 distinct CDR3 sequences, 7.5% to 9.5% recorded once. This record belongs to a study of human T cells and chemical hapten exposure. Study-level background: Across samples, TCR yields varied, mostly owing to small differences in pooled library volumes.

The specimen was whole blood, collected in connection with sensitization to the hapten diphenylcyclopropenone (DPC). The V call is TRBV27, the J call TRBJ2-7; 8 nucleotides agree with TRBD1. This TCR was sampled from a middle-aged man with alopecia areata. Some clones in this sample may be carry-over from other donors' samples. The CDR3 bases are TGTGCCAGCAGGCCGAACCTAGGGACAGGAACCGAGCAGTACTTC. Residues: CASRPNLGTGTEQYF.